This T cell receptor (beta chain) is drawn from a study of molecular identifiers for immune sequencing clone quantification. TCRdb recomputed calls from the PCR reads with MiXCR, one row per CDR3 protein. The sample yields over 550,000 distinct CDR3 sequences, roughly 23% seen once. This clonotype was detected ten times or more. Sequencing was performed on naive CD8+ T cells from blood, with Jurkat cell RNA spiked in. Subset defined: FACS-sorted CD8+CD4-CCR7+CD45RA+ naive T cells. The receptor was derived from a human donor in good health. Some libraries in this study had Jurkat cell RNA spiked in.

CDR3 region: CASSPGRTSNQPQHF. In DNA, the CDR3 is TGTGCCAGCAGCCCGGGACGGACTAGCAATCAGCCCCAGCATTTT. The rearrangement joins TRBV7-2 to TRBJ1-5, with TRBD1 as a possible D gene (5 bases). The germline CDR1 and CDR2 sequences are SGHTA and FQGNSA. The CDR3 loop spans 15 amino acids. With 5 bases removed from V and 0 bases from J, the gap between germline ends came to 11 bases.